A selection of T cell receptor beta chains follows, all from one sample in a study of T cell repertoires in cytomegalovirus infection. Each CDR3 protein is one row after TCRdb ran MiXCR on the reads. The sample holds about 310,000 distinct CDR3 sequences, around 25% seen once. For these receptors, no antigen is known. The input for sequencing was cultured PBMCs, taken from culture after CMV antigen stimulation. The source is a human donor in good health (CMV status not recorded). Some clones in this sample may be carry-over from other donors' samples. CDR3s include the opening cysteine and the closing phenylalanine or tryptophan. D genes are given only for firm matches. Size is stated for part of the rows, as once, few or many counts, or as a class when the clone is expanded.

J gene	D gene	V gene	clone size	CDR3 protein	CDR3 DNA
TRBJ2-3	TRBD1	TRBV5-6	few	CASSSRGTGGSATQYF	TGTGCCAGCAGCTCCCGGGGGACAGGGGGATCGGCAACGCAGTATTTT
TRBJ1-1	-	TRBV7-8	many	CASSLARWDMNTEAFF	TGTGCCAGCAGCTTAGCGCGGTGGGATATGAACACTGAAGCTTTCTTT
TRBJ2-3	-	TRBV28	-	CASSLPQGGDTQYF	TGTGCCAGCAGTTTACCCCAGGGCGGGGATACGCAGTATTTT
TRBJ1-3	-	TRBV6-5	few	CASSNGNTIYF	TGTGCCAGCAGTAACGGAAACACCATATATTTT
TRBJ2-1	TRBD1	TRBV7-2	-	CASSSGQGAYNEQFF	TGTGCCAGCAGCTCGGGACAGGGGGCCTACAATGAGCAGTTCTTC
TRBJ2-7	TRBD2	TRBV27	few	CASSLSLPGGHEQYF	TGTGCCAGCAGTTTATCTCTTCCGGGAGGGCACGAGCAGTACTTC
TRBJ1-4	-	TRBV12-3/TRBV12-4	many	CASSPTWGTNEKLFF	TGTGCCAGCAGCCCCACATGGGGAACTAATGAAAAACTGTTTTTT
TRBJ1-2	TRBD1	TRBV29-1	few	CSGLWGMTGDGYTF	TGCAGCGGTCTATGGGGGATGACAGGGGATGGCTACACCTTC
TRBJ1-1	-	TRBV2	-	CASSGLGVTTEAFF	TGTGCCAGCAGTGGCCTCGGGGTAACCACTGAAGCTTTCTTT
TRBJ1-2	-	TRBV19	many	CASSSLPREGSGYTF	TGTGCCAGTAGCTCCCTTCCCAGGGAAGGAAGCGGCTACACCTTC
TRBJ1-1	-	TRBV6-5	few	CASSYSQLQGFPMNTEAFF	TGTGCCAGCAGTTACTCGCAACTACAGGGCTTCCCCATGAACACTGAAGCTTTCTTT
TRBJ2-7	-	TRBV28	-	CASSLPPLWDEQYF	TGTGCCAGCAGTTTGCCACCCCTCTGGGACGAGCAGTACTTC
TRBJ2-1	-	TRBV28	many	CASSSVRGRSYNEQFF	TGTGCCAGCAGTTCGGTTAGGGGGAGGTCCTACAATGAGCAGTTCTTC
TRBJ2-1	TRBD2	TRBV6-2/TRBV6-3	-	CASSYSLAGVFGEQFF	TGTGCCAGCAGTTACTCCCTAGCGGGAGTTTTCGGTGAGCAGTTCTTC
TRBJ2-5	TRBD2	TRBV11-2	-	CASSSGLAGGLYQETQYF	TGTGCCAGCAGTTCCGGACTAGCGGGAGGGCTGTATCAAGAGACCCAGTACTTC
TRBJ2-1	-	TRBV7-9	-	CASSRRGDRTGIYNEQFF	TGTGCCAGCAGCCGCCGGGGGGATCGGACAGGGATCTACAATGAGCAGTTCTTC
TRBJ2-1	-	TRBV20-1	few	CSASPVAREYNYNEQFF	TGCAGTGCTAGTCCCGTTGCTCGGGAGTACAACTACAATGAGCAGTTCTTC
TRBJ2-4	-	TRBV27	few	CASSWGSLTAKNIQYF	TGTGCCAGCAGTTGGGGGAGCTTAACGGCCAAAAACATTCAGTACTTC
TRBJ1-5	-	TRBV7-8	-	CASVPWGFSNQPQHF	TGTGCCAGCGTCCCTTGGGGTTTTAGCAATCAGCCCCAGCATTTT
TRBJ2-7	-	TRBV7-2	many	CASRHTTGLDEQYF	TGTGCCAGCAGACACACGACGGGGCTAGACGAGCAGTACTTC
TRBJ1-1	-	TRBV7-9	-	CASSLVPGADTTEAFF	TGTGCCAGCAGCTTAGTACCGGGGGCGGATACCACTGAAGCTTTCTTT
TRBJ2-1	-	TRBV6-4	-	CASSDGPQGIDEQFF	TGTGCCAGCAGTGACGGACCACAGGGTATCGATGAGCAGTTCTTC
TRBJ2-7	TRBD2	TRBV19	many	CASSIGLAGVNEQYF	TGTGCCAGTAGTATCGGGCTAGCGGGAGTGAACGAGCAGTACTTC
TRBJ2-4	TRBD2	TRBV7-9	many	CASSLGLAGDVSKNIQYF	TGTGCCAGCAGCTTAGGACTAGCGGGAGACGTGTCCAAAAACATTCAGTACTTC
TRBJ2-7	TRBD1	TRBV6-2/TRBV6-3	-	CASNRQGYSYEQYF	TGTGCCAGCAATAGACAGGGATATTCCTACGAGCAGTACTTC
TRBJ2-1	TRBD2	TRBV4-1	many	CASSQNPAGDGNEQFF	TGCGCCAGCAGCCAAAACCCAGCGGGAGACGGCAATGAGCAGTTCTTC
TRBJ2-5	TRBD2	TRBV7-2	-	CASSTTGTSGRATETQYF	TGTGCCAGCAGCACCACCGGGACTAGCGGGAGGGCCACGGAGACCCAGTACTTC
TRBJ2-7	TRBD2	TRBV11-2	many	CASSLAGVGEQYF	TGTGCCAGCAGCCTAGCGGGAGTAGGCGAGCAGTACTTC
TRBJ2-4	TRBD1	TRBV7-2	many	CASSLPGQGPIQYF	TGTGCCAGCAGCTTACCCGGACAGGGCCCTATTCAGTACTTC
TRBJ2-7	-	TRBV4-1	few	CASSQMPGTNYEQYF	TGCGCCAGCAGCCAGATGCCCGGAACTAACTACGAGCAGTACTTC